A single sample is the source of the 15 T cell receptor beta chains below, sequenced in a study of shared clonotypes between healthy human individuals. Measured with immunoSEQ multiplex PCR; TCRdb has only the in-frame clones, and not every one. Of 550,000 to 800,000 clones in the sample, less than 85% were seen once. Sequencing used memory CD4+ T cells sorted from blood. As to subset: CD45RA-negative fraction. These receptor sequences come from a woman aged 25 to 39 in good health.

Points on this clone: A much larger clone sits a single nucleotide away, making a read error possible. V and J are TRBV4-2 and TRBJ2-3; TRBD1 agrees at 12 bases. The ends lost 5 bases at V and 4 bases at J; junction bases unmatched: 4. There are 15 residues in the CDR3. The germline gives CDR1 LGHNA, CDR2 YNFKEQ. The CDR3 nucleotides are TGTGCCAGCAGCTCCGGGACAGGGGGCGCAGATACGCAGTATTTT. This gives the protein CASSSGTGGADTQYF.

This clone was seen a handful of times. The chain links TRBV2 to TRBJ2-5, with 7 bases that match TRBD2. The V segment lost 10 bases and the J segment 3 bases; nucleotides outside the gene matches: 5. CDR1 is SNHLY, CDR2 FYNNEI, per germline. This CDR3 comprises 12 residues. In nucleotides, the CDR3 is TGTGCCATCACTCTAGCGGAAGAGACCCAGTACTTC. Its translation: CAITLAEETQYF.

This clone occurred a few times. The V gene is TRBV20-1, the J gene TRBJ1-5; perhaps TRBD1 as D (5 bases). The CDR3 has 11 residues. Germline values: CDR1 DFQATT, CDR2 SNEGSKA (reference sequence). Trimming removed 6 bases at V and 12 bases at J, with 15 bases between. CDR3 protein: CSAYGSGSQHF. The CDR3 DNA sequence: TGCAGTGCGTACGGATCAGGGAGCCAGCATTTT.

The V and J genes are TRBV27 and TRBJ1-1; D ambiguous. The V end was cut by 6 bases, the J end by 5 bases, with 13 bases between. The length of the CDR3 is 13 residues. Germline CDR1 reads MNHEY; CDR2 reads SMNVEV (reference sequence). The CDR3 nucleotides read TGTGCCAGCAGACGAAACGGTGGGACTGAAGCTTTCTTT. Protein product: CASRRNGGTEAFF.

The chain links TRBV15 to TRBJ1-3, with D uncertain. CDR3 size: 16 residues. From germline, CDR1 is LNHNV and CDR2 YYDKDF (reference sequence). The V gene lost 2 bases and the J gene lost 4 bases, with 15 bases spanning the gap. The CDR3 DNA reads TGTGCCACCAGCAGACCCCCCTCGGCAGCCGGAAACACCATATATTTT. As protein: CATSRPPSAAGNTIYF. Drawing the rest from reference TRBV15 and TRBJ1-3, the complete variable domain is DAMVIQNPRYQVTQFGKPVTLSCSQTLNHNVMYWYQQKSSQAPKLLFHYYDKDFNNEADTPDNFQSRRPNTSFCFLDIRSPGLGDTAMYLCATSRPPSAAGNTIYFGEGSWLTVV.

The V and J genes are TRBV19 and TRBJ2-2, with D hard to call. V lost 4 bases to trimming and J lost 6 bases, with 12 bases between them. The CDR3 has 14 amino acids. Germline assignment: CDR1 LNHDA and CDR2 SQIVND (reference sequence). For the CDR3, the DNA is TGTGCCAGTAGTACAGATTACGTTGCCGGGGAGCTGTTTTTT. Its protein is CASSTDYVAGELFF.

The chain has TRBV5-1 and TRBJ2-3; TRBD2 agrees at 11 bases. Germline CDR1 reads SGHRS; CDR2 reads YFSETQ. V lost 4 bases and J lost 5; bases outside the gene matches: 6. CDR3 length: 15 amino acids. DNA for the CDR3: TGCGCCAGCAGCACCCTCCTAGCGGGAGGAGATACGCAGTATTTT. Its translation: CASSTLLAGGDTQYF.

The chain recombines TRBV5-1 with TRBJ2-3; D remains unclear. V shed 0 bases and J shed 1 base, with 15 bases lying between them. The CDR3 is 17 residues long. CDR1 is SGHRS, CDR2 YFSETQ, per germline. Here the CDR3 reads CASSLDGDWIRTDTQYF. CDR3 nucleotides: TGCGCCAGCAGCTTGGACGGTGATTGGATCCGCACAGATACGCAGTATTTT.

The chain carries TRBV5-1 and TRBJ2-1, with TRBD1 matching 7 bases. Germline CDR1 reads SGHRS; CDR2 reads YFSETQ. The V segment lost 4 bases and the J segment 5 bases; nucleotides outside the gene matches: 3. The CDR3 sequence is 13 residues long. CDR3 sequence reads: CASSQDRDNEQFF. For the CDR3, the DNA is TGCGCCAGCAGCCAAGACAGGGACAATGAGCAGTTCTTC.

This clone was counted once. The chain recombines TRBV5-8 with TRBJ2-1; 8 positions agree with TRBD2. Germline CDR1 is SGHTS and CDR2 is YDEGEE. This CDR3 has 15 amino acids. V trimming: 0 bases; J trimming: 6 bases; junction bases outside the gene matches: 5. Written as DNA, the CDR3 is TGTGCCAGCAGCTTGGAACTAGCGGAGAGCAATGAGCAGTTCTTC. Translation: CASSLELAESNEQFF.

The chain recombines TRBV2 with TRBJ2-5; D is perhaps TRBD2 (6 bases). Germline-derived CDR1 and CDR2 are SNHLY and FYNNEI. V was trimmed by 8 bases and J by 1 base, leaving 11 bases between them. The length of the CDR3 is 13 residues. Written as DNA, the CDR3 is TGTGCCAGCGAACGAGCGGGCCAAGAGACCCAGTACTTC. It codes for CASERAGQETQYF.

This clone was seen at least ten times. The gene calls are TRBV11-2 and TRBJ1-4; D ambiguous. CDR1 and CDR2 from the germline V gene are SGHAT and FQNNGV. The V gene lost 1 base and the J gene lost 9 bases, with 15 bases spanning the gap. The CDR3 contains 15 residues. CDR3 in amino acids: CASSLGSSGGKKLFF. The CDR3 DNA sequence: TGTGCCAGCAGCTTAGGGAGCTCGGGCGGTAAAAAACTGTTTTTT.

CDR3 sequence: CASSVEVLAKNIQYF. In DNA form, the CDR3 reads TGTGCCAGCAGTGTTGAAGTCTTAGCCAAAAACATTCAGTACTTC. The chain recombines TRBV2 with TRBJ2-4; unclear D gene. CDR3 size: 15 residues. V lost 4 bases and J lost 0, with 10 bases in between. The germline CDR1 and CDR2 sequences are SNHLY and FYNNEI. The full variable domain, with the rest looked up from reference TRBV2 and TRBJ2-4, is EPEVTQTPSHQVTQMGQEVILRCVPISNHLYFYWYRQILGQKVEFLVSFYNNEISEKSEIFDDQFSVERPDGSNFTLKIRSTKLEDSAMYFCASSVEVLAKNIQYFGAGTRLSVL.

The chain combines TRBV28 with TRBJ1-2, with D hard to call. This CDR3 is built from 13 residues. CDR1 is MDHEN and CDR2 is SYDVKM in the germline V gene. The V gene lost 5 bases and the J gene lost 5 bases, with 12 bases spanning the gap. This CDR3 reads CASSPGARYGYTF. The CDR3 DNA follows: TGTGCCAGCAGTCCGGGAGCGCGGTATGGCTACACCTTC.

The chain carries TRBV7-2 and TRBJ1-1; the D is unclear. Germline CDR1 reads SGHTA; CDR2 reads FQGNSA. V was trimmed by 1 base and J by 5 bases, leaving 11 bases between them. The CDR3 extends over 14 amino acids. The CDR3 protein is CASSLESASTEAFF. The CDR3 DNA reads TGTGCCAGCAGCTTAGAGTCCGCGTCTACTGAAGCTTTCTTT.